This T cell receptor beta chain was sequenced for a study of technical replicates of blood from several donors. Here immunoSEQ multiplex PCR was the method, and the copy in TCRdb shows in-frame clones only, minus some. The profile covers some 62,000 clones, with over 75% appearing a single time and roughly 5% taken by the ten largest. The clonotype was recovered from a human donor in good health. Some clones in this sample may be carry-over from other donors' samples. Sequenced sample: PBMCs.

The CDR3 bases are TGTGCCAGCAGCCAATCTATAGAGGATGAGCAGTTCTTC. Amino acids: CASSQSIEDEQFF. This chain uses TRBV4-2 with TRBJ2-1; D ambiguous. The V end was cut by 2 bases, the J end by 8 bases, with 10 bases between. CDR3 length: 13 residues. CDR1 and CDR2 (germline): LGHNA, YNFKEQ.